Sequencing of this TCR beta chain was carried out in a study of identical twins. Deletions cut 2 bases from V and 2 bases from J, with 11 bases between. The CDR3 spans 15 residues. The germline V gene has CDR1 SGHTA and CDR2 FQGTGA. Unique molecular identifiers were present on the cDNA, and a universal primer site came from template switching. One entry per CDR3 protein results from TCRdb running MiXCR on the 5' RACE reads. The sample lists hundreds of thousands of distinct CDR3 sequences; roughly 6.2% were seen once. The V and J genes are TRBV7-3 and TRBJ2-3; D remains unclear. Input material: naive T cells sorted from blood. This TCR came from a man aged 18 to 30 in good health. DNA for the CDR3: TGTGCCAGCAGCTTATCCGCGGCCCCCACAGATACGCAGTATTTT. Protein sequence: CASSLSAAPTDTQYF.